Listed below are T cell receptor beta chains from one sample, sequenced in a study of identical twins. TCRdb reprocessed the 5' RACE reads via MiXCR and lists one record per CDR3 protein. The sample lists 1.5 million to 2 million distinct CDR3 sequences, less than 40% seen once, with 0.25% to 0.3% in the top ten. Sequencing used cord blood. The receptors shown here come from a newborn girl in good health. CDR3s include the opening cysteine and the closing phenylalanine or tryptophan. The order of the fields is J gene, clone size, V gene, CDR3 protein. Some rows mark clone size as missing; the rest say once, few, many or name a class of expanded clone.

>TRBJ1-6|many|TRBV25-1
CASSGQGNSPLHF
>TRBJ2-2|NA|TRBV6-2/TRBV6-3
CASSSKRGGELFF
>TRBJ2-3|NA|TRBV5-1
CASSATPSTDTQYF
>TRBJ2-7|NA|TRBV20-1
CSARDGLSGTGSYEQYF
>TRBJ2-1|NA|TRBV12-3/TRBV12-4
CASSYFGLAGGRYNEQFF
>NA|few|TRBV29-1
CSVKDPRTGVYNEQYF
>TRBJ1-2|NA|TRBV12-3/TRBV12-4
CASSFRRTGIGYTF
>TRBJ2-4|few|TRBV24-1
CATSDPDSRPHLAKNIQYF
>TRBJ1-5|few|TRBV21-1
CASSKGDRENWPQHF
>TRBJ2-3|many|TRBV7-8
CASSLARLVGDTQYF
>TRBJ1-2|NA|TRBV24-1
CATSDPPDSYGYTF
>TRBJ2-7|NA|TRBV7-2
CASSSPRSGQTTHYEQYF
>TRBJ2-5|NA|TRBV5-1
CASSFSGTGHQETQYF
>TRBJ2-1|few|TRBV28
CASSLWSLPNNNEQFF
>TRBJ2-4|few|TRBV12-3/TRBV12-4
CASSPGQGIKNIQYF
>TRBJ2-1|NA|TRBV24-1
CATSDPRRGGTYNEQFF